The 25 T cell receptor beta chains below all came from one sample that was sequenced in a study of blood T cell repertoires in COVID-19. Using immunoSEQ multiplex PCR, the repertoire was profiled, and TCRdb retains in-frame clones only, with some absent. The data contain roughly 230,000 clones, approximately 84% of them singletons. The sample comprised peripheral blood. The source is a man in his forties with acute or convalescent COVID-19.

V usage is TRBV7-3 and J usage is TRBJ2-7, with 7 bases matching TRBD1. CDR3 length equals 14 residues. V dropped 5 bases and J dropped 6; count of bases not matched to a gene: 10. The germline V gene has CDR1 SGHTA and CDR2 FQGTGA. The CDR3 sequence: CASSPSRQGGEQYF. The CDR3 DNA follows: TGTGCCAGCAGCCCCTCTAGACAGGGTGGCGAGCAGTACTTC.

This clone was detected only once. This chain links TRBV14 with TRBJ2-2; TRBD1 aligns across 9 bases. This CDR3 spans 17 amino acids. Germline V gives CDR1 SGHDN, CDR2 FVKESK. V gave up 2 bases and J gave up 5 bases; unmatched junction bases: 9. This CDR3 reads CASSQPGQGGITGELFF. Written as DNA, the CDR3 is TGTGCCAGCAGCCAACCGGGACAGGGCGGTATAACCGGGGAGCTGTTTTTT.

The chain is built from TRBV9 and TRBJ2-2; 7 positions agree with TRBD1. V lost 4 bases to trimming and J lost 5 bases; unmatched junction nucleotides: 8. CDR3 length: 15 residues. The germline V gene has CDR1 SGDLS and CDR2 YYNGEE. CDR3 amino acids: CASSPPTQGTGELFF. CDR3 bases: TGTGCCAGCAGCCCCCCCACACAGGGGACCGGGGAGCTGTTTTTT.

The sample holds one count of this clone. V usage is TRBV2 and J usage is TRBJ1-6; D is undetermined. Germline V gene sequence: CDR1 SNHLY, CDR2 FYNNEI. The V and J ends lost 1 base and 16 bases respectively, with 20 bases between them. The CDR3 has 15 amino acids. Here the CDR3 DNA reads TGTGCCAGCAGTGAAGTCACCCCCCGGAGGGTAGTTCTCCACTTT. Translated, it gives CASSEVTPRRVVLHF.

The V call is TRBV30, the J call TRBJ2-7; D might be TRBD2 (6 bases). Trimming pared 4 bases from V and 0 bases from J, leaving 10 bases between. Germline V lookup: CDR1 GTSNPN, CDR2 SVGIG (reference sequence). CDR3 length: 13 residues. The CDR3 reads CAWMAGSSYEQYF. Here the CDR3 DNA reads TGTGCCTGGATGGCGGGGAGCTCCTACGAGCAGTACTTC.

This chain connects TRBV7-8 to TRBJ1-4; D is possibly TRBD1 (5 bases). In germline, CDR1 is SGHVS, CDR2 FQNEAQ. The ends were cut back, 1 base at V and 6 bases at J, with 12 bases in the middle. The CDR3 covers 15 residues. CDR3 in DNA: TGTGCCAGCAGCTTAGGCAGGGAGGGTTATGAAAAACTGTTTTTT. Translation gives CASSLGREGYEKLFF.

The chain couples TRBV5-1 to TRBJ1-6; TRBD1 agrees at 7 bases. CDR3 length equals 15 residues. The germline CDR1 and CDR2 sequences are SGHRS and YFSETQ. The J segment lost 8 bases and the V segment lost 0 bases, leaving 5 bases of the junction unmatched. The CDR3 bases are TGCGCCAGCAGCTTGGAATACAGGGGTGATTCACCCCTCCACTTT. Encoded protein: CASSLEYRGDSPLHF.

The chain recombines TRBV1 with TRBJ1-1; the table's TRBD1 call for D was not verified on the DNA. TRBV1 has pseudogene status. CDR3 size: 12 residues. The CDR3 nucleotides read TGCACCAGCAGCCACAGGGTTGGTGAAGCTTTCTTT. Protein sequence: CTSSHRVGEAFF.

The chain recombines TRBV5-6 with TRBJ1-2; D may be TRBD1 (5 bases). Trimming cost V 4 bases and J 4 bases, with 17 bases left between them. Germline lookup yields CDR1 SGHDT and CDR2 YYEEEE. The CDR3 sequence is 15 residues long. The CDR3 DNA reads TGTGCCAGCAGCCCACTGGGGGGGACTGCCTATGGCTACACCTTC. This codes for CASSPLGGTAYGYTF.

This sequence joins TRBV29-1 and TRBJ1-4; D unclear. Germline CDR1 SQVTM, CDR2 ANQGSEA. V gave up 5 bases and J gave up 3 bases, with 10 bases separating them. The CDR3 consists of 13 residues. This CDR3 is CSVRSSPNEKLFF. The CDR3 nucleotides are TGCAGCGTTCGAAGTAGCCCTAATGAAAAACTGTTTTTT.

This clone was counted a few times. This chain links TRBV11-1 with TRBJ1-6; the match to TRBD1 covers 7 bases. The V gene end was trimmed by 4 bases and the J gene end by 10 bases; junction bases not matched to a gene: 7. Germline assignment: CDR1 SGHAT and CDR2 FQDESV (reference sequence). The CDR3 totals 14 residues. CDR3: CASSSQGDNSPLHF. The CDR3 DNA sequence: TGTGCCAGCAGCTCGCAGGGGGACAACTCACCCCTCCACTTT.

The sample holds one count of this clone. The J gene is TRBJ2-4, the V gene TRBV2; a weak D match, TRBD2 (5 bases). Trimming left V 8 bases short and J 3 bases short, with 20 bases between. Germline V gene lookup returns CDR1 SNHLY and CDR2 FYNNEI. The CDR3 has 16 amino acids. Here the CDR3 DNA reads TGTGCCAGCTTAGCCGTGGACTTCGACCTCAAAAACATTCAGTACTTC. Its translation is CASLAVDFDLKNIQYF.

This chain joins TRBV7-6 and TRBJ2-7, with 7 bases identical to TRBD1. J gave up 4 bases and V 3 bases, and 3 bases lay outside the gene matches. The germline CDR1 and CDR2 sequences are SGHVS and FNYEAQ. The CDR3 loop spans 13 amino acids. In DNA, the CDR3 is TGTGCCAGCAGCTTGGACAGGACTTACGAGCAGTACTTC. Translation: CASSLDRTYEQYF.

The sample holds a few counts of this clone. The chain carries TRBV29-1 and TRBJ1-1; no clear D gene. V lost 2 bases and J lost 3, with 7 bases in between. From germline, CDR1 is SQVTM and CDR2 ANQGSEA. The CDR3 loop spans 12 amino acids. CDR3 protein: CSVEKHDTEAFF. The CDR3 DNA reads as TGCAGCGTTGAAAAGCATGACACTGAAGCTTTCTTT. Filled out from reference TRBV29-1 and TRBJ1-1, the complete variable domain reads SAVISQKPSRDICQRGTSLTIQCQVDSQVTMMFWYRQQPGQSLTLIATANQGSEATYESGFVIDKFPISRPNLTFSTLTVSNMSPEDSSIYLCSVEKHDTEAFFGQGTRLTVV.

The chain combines TRBV6-2 or TRBV6-3 with TRBJ2-1, with D unclear. The CDR3 contains 14 residues. V lost 2 bases and J lost 0, with 5 bases in between. Germline CDR1 is MNHEY and CDR2 is SVGEGT. This CDR3 reads CASSYMSSYNEQFF. The CDR3, as DNA: TGTGCCAGCAGTTACATGAGCTCCTACAATGAGCAGTTCTTC.

The J gene is TRBJ1-1, the V gene TRBV28; D gene unclear. The ends were cut back, 3 bases at V and 8 bases at J, with 10 bases in the middle. The CDR3 is 12 residues long. Germline CDR1 is MDHEN and CDR2 is SYDVKM. The CDR3 sequence is CASSLVASEAFF. CDR3 sequence (DNA): TGTGCCAGCAGTTTGGTCGCGTCAGAAGCTTTCTTT. Combining the CDR3 with reference TRBV28 and TRBJ1-1 gives the whole variable domain DVKVTQSSRYLVKRTGEKVFLECVQDMDHENMFWYRQDPGLGLRLIYFSYDVKMKEKGDIPEGYSVSREKKERFSLILESASTNQTSMYLCASSLVASEAFFGQGTRLTVV.

The V gene is TRBV18, the J gene TRBJ1-1; TRBD1 agrees at 8 bases. The junction had 4 bases not matched to a gene; V was cut back by 4 bases and J by 3 bases. Looked up from germline, CDR1 is KGHSH and CDR2 is LQKENI. The CDR3 is made up of 14 amino acids. The CDR3 here is CASSLGQGDTEAFF. Here the CDR3 DNA reads TGTGCCAGCTCACTCGGACAGGGCGACACTGAAGCTTTCTTT.

The chain employs TRBV24-1 and TRBJ1-2, with D possibly matching TRBD1 (5 bases). Germline CDR1 is KGHDR and CDR2 is SFDVKD. The CDR3 contains 12 residues. The V gene lost 7 bases and the J gene lost 2 bases, with 7 bases spanning the gap. CDR3 residues: CATRDTNYGYTF. CDR3 bases: TGTGCCACCAGGGACACAAACTATGGCTACACCTTC.

The chain has TRBV29-1 and TRBJ1-2; D uncertain. The ends were cut back, 4 bases at V and 4 bases at J, with 7 bases in the middle. The CDR3 is 11 amino acids. The V gene's germline CDR1 is SQVTM and CDR2 ANQGSEA. Here the CDR3 reads CSVGTVYGYTF. The CDR3 DNA is TGCAGCGTTGGAACAGTCTATGGCTACACCTTC.

This chain uses TRBV7-2 with TRBJ2-1, with a possible D match to TRBD2 (5 bases). Trimming removed 5 bases from V and 2 bases from J, with 13 bases in between. The CDR3 totals 15 residues. CDR1 is SGHTA and CDR2 is FQGNSA in the germline V gene. The CDR3 protein is CASSPAAGPYNEQFF. For the CDR3, the DNA is TGTGCCAGCAGCCCAGCGGCGGGTCCCTACAATGAGCAGTTCTTC.

The sample holds one count of this clone. The V gene is TRBV9, the J gene TRBJ1-3; the match to TRBD1 covers 7 bases. After removal of 3 bases from V and 0 bases from J, the junction contained 3 bases not matched to a gene. CDR3 length: 15 residues. Germline V lookup: CDR1 SGDLS, CDR2 YYNGEE. The DNA for the CDR3 is TGTGCCAGCAGCGAGGGACAGTCCTCTGGAAACACCATATATTTT. Encoded protein: CASSEGQSSGNTIYF.

This clone appeared once. The rearrangement uses TRBV11-2 and TRBJ2-7; D ambiguous. Per the germline V gene, CDR1 is SGHAT and CDR2 is FQNNGV. This CDR3 spans 12 amino acids. V was cut by 1 base and J by 6 bases, with 7 bases left in between. The CDR3 DNA is TGTGCCAGCAGCTTAGTTATAGCCGAGCAGTACTTC. Protein: CASSLVIAEQYF. Using reference TRBV11-2 and TRBJ2-7 for the parts outside the CDR3, the full variable domain is EAGVAQSPRYKIIEKRQSVAFWCNPISGHATLYWYQQILGQGPKLLIQFQNNGVVDDSQLPKDRFSAERLKGVDSTLKIQPAKLEDSAVYLCASSLVIAEQYFGPGTRLTVT.

V is TRBV6-2 or TRBV6-3 and J is TRBJ2-7, with unresolved D. This CDR3 is 13 amino acids long. Trimming shortened V by 5 bases and J by 0 bases, and 8 bases separated the two germline ends. In germline, CDR1 is MNHEY, CDR2 SVGEGT. The CDR3 nucleotides read TGTGCCAGCAGTCTGTGGAGCTCCTACGAGCAGTACTTC. Residues: CASSLWSSYEQYF.

V usage is TRBV6-5 and J usage is TRBJ1-1; no clear D. Germline lookup yields CDR1 MNHEY and CDR2 SVGAGI. The V end lost 4 bases, the J end lost 3 bases, and 12 bases lay between the germline ends. CDR3 length: 14 residues. The CDR3 region is CASSSRSGHTEAFF. The CDR3 DNA reads as TGTGCCAGCAGTTCGCGCAGCGGGCACACTGAAGCTTTCTTT.

This clone has a handful of counts. The chain couples TRBV7-9 to TRBJ1-2; D is perhaps TRBD1 (6 bases). The CDR3 is 15 residues long. Germline values: CDR1 SEHNR, CDR2 FQNEAQ (reference sequence). Trimming left V 5 bases short and J 5 bases short, with 18 bases between. CDR3 sequence (DNA): TGTGCCAGCAGCCTCGTCGGGGGGGCGAGGTATGGCTACACCTTC. The encoded protein is CASSLVGGARYGYTF.